The 32 T cell receptor beta chains in this list originate from one sample, sequenced in a study of human T cells and chemical hapten exposure. Time point specified: patch test 3, about 24 weeks after DPC sensitization. Documented treatment: therapeutic diphenylcyclopropenone sensitization with weekly scalp DPC. TCRdb passed the RACE reads through MiXCR, listing each CDR3 protein once. The sample has 80,000 to 100,000 distinct CDR3 sequences, about a tenth seen once. Sequencing used whole blood, obtained in connection with sensitization to the hapten diphenylcyclopropenone (DPC). The receptor set was obtained from a woman aged 50 to 60 with alopecia areata. Some clones in this sample may be carry-over from other donors' samples.

This clonotype appeared many times. The chain recombines TRBV4-1 with TRBJ2-1; 10 bases align to TRBD2. V was pared by 3 bases and J by 4 bases, with 9 bases of the junction left unmatched. The germline gives CDR1 MGHRA, CDR2 YSYEKL. CDR3 size: 17 residues. CDR3 sequence reads: CASSQAELAGLYNEQFF. The CDR3 DNA reads TGCGCCAGCAGCCAGGCTGAACTAGCGGGGCTTTACAATGAGCAGTTCTTC.

This clonotype was observed a handful of times. The CDR3 protein is CASSEATHGYTF. DNA of the CDR3: TGTGCCAGCAGTGAAGCAACCCATGGCTACACCTTC. The gene calls are TRBV6-1 and TRBJ1-2; no firm D call. The germline V gene has CDR1 MNHNS and CDR2 SASEGT. V was pared by 0 bases and J by 6 bases, with 5 bases between. This CDR3 spans 12 amino acids.

The rearrangement joins TRBV29-1 to TRBJ1-4; D perhaps matches TRBD1 (5 bases). The CDR3 runs to 16 residues. Per germline, CDR1 SQVTM and CDR2 ANQGSEA. The V gene lost 7 bases and the J gene lost 0 bases, with 18 bases spanning the gap. CDR3 in DNA: TGCAGCGAGGGGCTCCTCACTCATGCAACTAATGAAAAACTGTTTTTT. Translation gives CSEGLLTHATNEKLFF.

The V gene is TRBV11-2, the J gene TRBJ2-7; either TRBD1 or TRBD2 may supply D (5 bases each). CDR1 is SGHAT, CDR2 FQNNGV, per germline. The CDR3 is 14 residues long. V was shortened by 1 base and J by 3 bases, with 10 bases between the two germline ends. The CDR3 DNA sequence: TGTGCCAGCAGCTTAGGGCCGAGGGGCTACGAGCAGTACTTC. Amino acid sequence: CASSLGPRGYEQYF.

The chain recombines TRBV5-1 with TRBJ2-2; 7 positions agree with TRBD2. The CDR3 sequence is 16 residues long. V lost 1 base, J lost 1 base, and 4 bases stayed unmatched. Germline V gives CDR1 SGHRS, CDR2 YFSETQ. The CDR3 bases are TGCGCCAGCAGCTTGTCTGGCGGGGGGAACACCGGGGAGCTGTTTTTT. As protein: CASSLSGGGNTGELFF.

This clonotype was seen more than once but under ten times. The chain combines TRBV14 with TRBJ2-1, with 11 bases fitting TRBD2. Germline V gene sequence: CDR1 SGHDN, CDR2 FVKESK. The CDR3 runs to 15 residues. Trimming cost V 0 bases and J 10 bases; bases outside gene matches: 5. CDR3 nucleotides: TGTGCCAGCAGCCAAGATCTAGCGGGAGGACGCGAGCAGTTCTTC. Translation gives CASSQDLAGGREQFF.

This clonotype was detected ten times or more. V is TRBV28 and J is TRBJ1-5; 7 nucleotides align to TRBD1. This CDR3 is built from 16 residues. Germline V gene data show CDR1 as MDHEN and CDR2 as SYDVKM. Unmatched junction bases numbered 15, after V lost 4 bases and J lost 9 bases. This chain's CDR3 is CASSSPGGGIAAPQHF. In nucleotides, the CDR3 is TGTGCCAGCAGTTCCCCAGGAGGGGGCATCGCGGCGCCCCAGCATTTT.

The sample holds many counts of this clonotype. The rearrangement joins TRBV24-1 to TRBJ1-1; D ambiguous. This CDR3 contains 11 residues. Trimming removed 6 bases from V and 8 bases from J, with 9 bases in between. CDR1 KGHDR and CDR2 SFDVKD come from the germline V gene. CDR3 protein: CATSRSGEAFF. The CDR3 region has the DNA TGTGCCACCAGTAGATCGGGAGAAGCTTTCTTT.

This clonotype was seen more than once but under ten times. The chain recombines TRBV9 with TRBJ1-6, with D perhaps TRBD1 (5 bases). CDR1 and CDR2 from the germline V gene are SGDLS and YYNGEE. V was trimmed by 4 bases and J by 4 bases, leaving 15 bases between them. The length of the CDR3 is 16 residues. The CDR3 nucleotides are TGTGCCAGCAGCCGCGGGGTTGGGGGTTATAATTCACCCCTCCACTTT. Translating gives CASSRGVGGYNSPLHF.

This clonotype was observed a few times. The V gene is TRBV14, the J gene TRBJ2-2; D is uncertain. The CDR3 contains 17 residues. V was pared by 3 bases and J by 6 bases, with 20 bases between. Germline CDR1 and CDR2: SGHDN and FVKESK. CDR3 protein: CASSHEPLGIRAGELFF. Here the CDR3 DNA reads TGTGCCAGCAGCCATGAGCCTCTAGGAATTCGGGCCGGGGAGCTGTTTTTT.

The sample holds many counts of this clonotype. The rearrangement links TRBV19 to TRBJ2-1, with D uncertain. This CDR3 spans 14 amino acids. Per germline, CDR1 LNHDA and CDR2 SQIVND (reference sequence). Between the trimmed V and J ends, which lost 6 bases and 1 base, there was a span of 10 bases. The CDR3 region is CASRDGPSYNEQFF. In nucleotides, the CDR3 is TGTGCCAGTAGGGACGGACCGTCCTACAATGAGCAGTTCTTC. Looking up the rest from reference TRBV19 and TRBJ2-1 gives the full variable domain: DGGITQSPKYLFRKEGQNVTLSCEQNLNHDAMYWYRQDPGQGLRLIYYSQIVNDFQKGDIAEGYSVSREKKESFPLTVTSAQKNPTAFYLCASRDGPSYNEQFFGPGTRLTVL.

This clonotype was seen a handful of times. The gene calls are TRBV28 and TRBJ2-5; 7 bases align to TRBD1. Germline CDR1 is MDHEN and CDR2 is SYDVKM. Trimming took 6 bases from V and 0 from J; bases not matched to a gene: 7. The CDR3 contains 15 residues. Here the CDR3 reads CASRRETGNQETQYF. Here the CDR3 DNA reads TGTGCCAGCAGACGAGAGACAGGGAACCAAGAGACCCAGTACTTC. Filled out from reference TRBV28 and TRBJ2-5, the complete variable domain reads DVKVTQSSRYLVKRTGEKVFLECVQDMDHENMFWYRQDPGLGLRLIYFSYDVKMKEKGDIPEGYSVSREKKERFSLILESASTNQTSMYLCASRRETGNQETQYFGPGTRLLVL.

This clonotype was seen a few times. The chain is built from TRBV6-5 and TRBJ2-2, with D perhaps matching TRBD1 or TRBD2 (5 bases each). Germline CDR1 and CDR2: MNHEY and SVGAGI. This CDR3 spans 17 amino acids. V lost 6 bases and J lost 4, with 21 bases in between. CDR3 region: CASSFSGQDLPTGELFF. The CDR3 DNA reads as TGTGCCAGCAGCTTCTCGGGGCAGGACCTACCCACCGGGGAGCTGTTTTTT.

This clonotype was detected a few times. The J gene is TRBJ1-2, the V gene TRBV11-2; D is uncertain. There are 15 residues in the CDR3. Germline V CDR1 and CDR2: SGHAT, FQNNGV. The ends were cut back, 1 base at V and 2 bases at J, with 11 bases in the middle. The CDR3 protein is CASSLVDIGNYGYTF. In DNA, the CDR3 is TGTGCCAGCAGCTTAGTAGACATAGGAAACTATGGCTACACCTTC.

The rearrangement links TRBV5-1 to TRBJ2-2; 8 bases agree with TRBD2. Looked up from germline, CDR1 is SGHRS and CDR2 is YFSETQ. The CDR3 covers 17 residues. V lost 0 bases and J lost 6; bases outside the gene matches: 10. This CDR3 reads CASSLAWSSGIAGELFF. The CDR3 DNA reads TGCGCCAGCAGCTTGGCCTGGAGTAGCGGGATAGCCGGGGAGCTGTTTTTT.

This clonotype appeared many times. The gene calls are TRBV7-6 and TRBJ2-3; D might be TRBD1 (5 bases). CDR3 length: 14 residues. Per the germline V gene, CDR1 is SGHVS and CDR2 is FNYEAQ. Deletions cut 2 bases from V and 8 bases from J, with 14 bases between. CDR3 sequence (DNA): TGTGCCAGCAGCTTATTTCAGGGTAGCAGTACGCAGTATTTT. Translation gives CASSLFQGSSTQYF.

This clonotype was seen at least ten times. CDR3 coding DNA: TGTGCCAGCAGTTTGGGACAGGGGAGCTCTGAAGCTTTCTTT. It is translated as CASSLGQGSSEAFF. The chain has TRBV12-3 or TRBV12-4 and TRBJ1-1; 10 positions agree with TRBD1. V lost 3 bases, J lost 6 bases, and 4 bases stayed unmatched. This CDR3 has 14 amino acids.

This clonotype was seen repeatedly, ten times or more. The chain couples TRBV12-3 or TRBV12-4 to TRBJ1-3; no clear D. The CDR3 length is 15 residues. The V end lost 6 bases, the J end lost 4 bases, and 16 bases lay between the germline ends. In nucleotides, the CDR3 is TGTGCCAGCAGCCTAGATCTCCGAAGGGGAAACACCATATATTTT. Amino acid sequence: CASSLDLRRGNTIYF.

A few counts support this clonotype. The chain recombines TRBV7-3 with TRBJ2-1; D not certain. The germline gives CDR1 SGHTA, CDR2 FQGTGA. This CDR3 region has 13 residues. Trimming stripped 1 base from V and 13 bases from J, with 14 bases between. The CDR3 DNA sequence: TGTGCCAGCAGCTTAAACCCAACCACCCCTCAGTTCTTC. Translation gives CASSLNPTTPQFF. Combining the CDR3 with reference TRBV7-3 and TRBJ2-1 gives the whole variable domain GAGVSQTPSNKVTEKGKYVELRCDPISGHTALYWYRQSLGQGPEFLIYFQGTGAADDSGLPNDRFFAVRPEGSVSTLKIQRTERGDSAVYLCASSLNPTTPQFFGPGTRLTVL.

The rearrangement joins TRBV5-1 to TRBJ2-3; 9 positions match TRBD2. The CDR3 has 18 residues. CDR1 SGHRS and CDR2 YFSETQ come from the germline V gene. V lost 4 bases and J lost 8; bases outside the gene matches: 20. The CDR3 DNA reads as TGCGCCAGCAGCCCCCGAGCGGGAGGACTCTCTGGGGGACGTACGCAGTATTTT. Translated: CASSPRAGGLSGGRTQYF.

This clonotype has more than one count but fewer than ten. The chain is built from TRBV12-3 or TRBV12-4 and TRBJ2-2; 9 bases agree with TRBD1. The CDR3 has 14 amino acids. V lost 10 bases and J lost 5; bases outside the gene matches: 8. The chain's CDR3 is CAIQQGARTGELFF. The CDR3 DNA reads TGTGCCATACAACAGGGGGCTCGGACCGGGGAGCTGTTTTTT.

This clonotype was observed a few times. This chain links TRBV20-1 with TRBJ2-3; tentatively, D is TRBD1 or TRBD2 (5 bases each). The V end was cut by 3 bases, the J end by 2 bases, with 15 bases between. The germline CDR1 and CDR2 sequences are DFQATT and SNEGSKA (reference sequence). CDR3 length equals 15 residues. The CDR3 loop is CSARRGPSTTDTQYF. CDR3 nucleotides: TGCAGTGCTAGGAGGGGACCCAGCACCACAGATACGCAGTATTTT.

The chain links TRBV6-1 to TRBJ2-3; unclear D gene. The germline gives CDR1 MNHNS, CDR2 SASEGT. Trimming left V 0 bases short and J 0 bases short, with 7 bases between. The CDR3 has 15 amino acids. In DNA, the CDR3 is TGTGCCAGCAGTGAAGCCCGGTTAAGCACAGATACGCAGTATTTT. Protein: CASSEARLSTDTQYF.

This clonotype was detected only a few times. This sequence joins TRBV5-6 and TRBJ2-1, with 8 positions matching TRBD2. The CDR3 sequence is 15 residues long. Germline lookup yields CDR1 SGHDT and CDR2 YYEEEE. Trimming took 2 bases from V and 6 from J; bases not matched to a gene: 7. The CDR3 loop reads CASSFKTSGGNEQFF. The CDR3 DNA reads TGTGCCAGCAGCTTTAAAACTAGCGGCGGCAATGAGCAGTTCTTC.

This chain uses TRBV18 with TRBJ2-1; 9 nucleotides line up with TRBD1. The germline gives CDR1 KGHSH, CDR2 LQKENI. The V segment lost 3 bases and the J segment 7 bases; nucleotides outside the gene matches: 4. The CDR3 runs to 14 residues. The CDR3 region is CASSPGTGRNEQFF. The CDR3 DNA sequence: TGTGCCAGCTCACCGGGGACAGGGCGGAATGAGCAGTTCTTC.

CDR3 coding DNA: TGTGCCAGCAGCTTAGGACACCGGACTACTCAAGAGACCCAGTACTTC. Amino acids: CASSLGHRTTQETQYF. This chain connects TRBV11-2 to TRBJ2-5; D possibly corresponds to TRBD2 (6 bases). This CDR3 has 16 amino acids. Germline-derived CDR1 and CDR2 are SGHAT and FQNNGV. V was shortened by 1 base and J by 2 bases, with 14 bases between the two germline ends.

There are a few counts of this clonotype. V and J are TRBV7-9 and TRBJ2-7; 7 bases agree with TRBD2. In germline, CDR1 is SEHNR, CDR2 FQNEAQ (reference sequence). V lost 4 bases, J lost 6 bases, and 9 bases stayed unmatched. The CDR3 has 14 residues. The CDR3 bases are TGTGCCAGCAGCTCCCTCTCTGGGGGGGGCGAGCAGTACTTC. Residues: CASSSLSGGGEQYF.

The chain couples TRBV9 to TRBJ2-5, with D possibly being TRBD2 (5 bases). This CDR3 spans 14 amino acids. Trimming cost V 3 bases and J 3 bases, with 12 bases left between them. Germline-derived CDR1 and CDR2 are SGDLS and YYNGEE. CDR3 bases: TGTGCCAGCAGCGGGACGGGGTATAAAGAGACCCAGTACTTC. Its protein product is CASSGTGYKETQYF.

CDR3 nucleotide sequence: TGTGCCAGCAGTCCTCGACGACAGATAAGAAAGGATGAGCAGTTCTTC. Translating gives CASSPRRQIRKDEQFF. V gene TRBV6-2 or TRBV6-3 combines with J gene TRBJ2-1; TRBD1 might be the D (5 bases). Germline-derived CDR1 and CDR2 are MNHEY and SVGEGT. The CDR3 spans 16 residues. Trimming removed 5 bases at V and 8 bases at J, with 22 bases between.

The chain combines TRBV29-1 with TRBJ2-3, with a weak D call TRBD1 (6 bases). Per the germline V gene, CDR1 is SQVTM and CDR2 is ANQGSEA. The germline V and J ends were trimmed by 0 bases and 5 bases, with 12 bases remaining between them. This CDR3 has 14 amino acids. DNA for the CDR3: TGCAGCGTTGAAGATCCAGGGGACGGAGATACGCAGTATTTT. The encoded protein is CSVEDPGDGDTQYF.

Many counts were recorded for this clonotype. This rearrangement joins TRBV19 to TRBJ1-6, with a tentative D call TRBD1 (5 bases). V was clipped by 5 bases and J by 4 bases, with 21 bases between them. The CDR3 loop spans 18 amino acids. Per germline, CDR1 LNHDA and CDR2 SQIVND (reference sequence). CDR3 region: CASSHTRTRGGYNSPLHF. CDR3 in DNA: TGTGCCAGTAGTCACACCCGGACAAGGGGAGGATATAATTCACCCCTCCACTTT.

At least ten counts were recorded for this clonotype. This chain connects TRBV9 to TRBJ2-7; TRBD2 matches at 11 bases. The CDR3 totals 16 residues. The trim removed 0 bases at V and 4 bases at J, leaving 6 bases unmatched. Germline CDR1 SGDLS, CDR2 YYNGEE. This CDR3 is CASSVAASGGMYEQYF. For the CDR3, the DNA is TGTGCCAGCAGCGTAGCCGCTAGCGGGGGGATGTACGAGCAGTACTTC.